This T cell receptor (beta chain) appears in the sequencing data of a study of blood T cell repertoires in COVID-19. The overall study: The cDNA or gDNA used as material had been derived from T cells, B-cell-depleted T cells, or PBMCs.

Authors' methods: Nucleated cell counts were estimated from reference gene primer amplification. The protocol was immunoSEQ multiplex PCR, while the TCRdb copy is restricted to in-frame clones and leaves out a portion. V and J calls and clone size are given by that table; D and trimming were obtained from the DNA. The sample has some 160,000 clones; about 80% are singletons. Per the germline V gene, CDR1 is MNHEY and CDR2 is SVGEGT. This CDR3 has 18 residues. V was shortened by 0 bases and J by 2 bases, with 19 bases between the two germline ends. The chain combines TRBV6-2 or TRBV6-3 with TRBJ1-1, with a possible D match to TRBD1 (5 bases). The receptor's source is a man between 65 and 79 years old with active or convalescent COVID-19. Sample: peripheral blood. DNA for the CDR3: TGTGCCAGCAGTTACTCGAAAGGCAGGGAATTTTCCAACACTGAAGCTTTCTTT. It is translated as CASSYSKGREFSNTEAFF.